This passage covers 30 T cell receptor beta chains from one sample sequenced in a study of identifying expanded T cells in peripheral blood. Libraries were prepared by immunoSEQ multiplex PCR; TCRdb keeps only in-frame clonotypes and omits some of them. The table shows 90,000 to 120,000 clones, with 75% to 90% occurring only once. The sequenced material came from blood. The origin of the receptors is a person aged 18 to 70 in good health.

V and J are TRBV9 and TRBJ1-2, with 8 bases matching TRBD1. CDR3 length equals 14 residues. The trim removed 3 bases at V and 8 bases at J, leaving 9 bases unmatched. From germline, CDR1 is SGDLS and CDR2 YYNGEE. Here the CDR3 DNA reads TGTGCCAGCAGCGAACCAGGGGGCGCTGGGGGCTACACCTTC. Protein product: CASSEPGGAGGYTF.

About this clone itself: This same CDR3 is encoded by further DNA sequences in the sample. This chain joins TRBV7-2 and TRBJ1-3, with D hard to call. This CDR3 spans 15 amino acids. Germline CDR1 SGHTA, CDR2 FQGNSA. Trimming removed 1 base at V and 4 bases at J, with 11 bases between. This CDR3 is CASSLVAGAGNTIYF. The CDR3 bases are TGTGCCAGCAGCTTAGTGGCGGGCGCGGGAAACACCATATATTTT.

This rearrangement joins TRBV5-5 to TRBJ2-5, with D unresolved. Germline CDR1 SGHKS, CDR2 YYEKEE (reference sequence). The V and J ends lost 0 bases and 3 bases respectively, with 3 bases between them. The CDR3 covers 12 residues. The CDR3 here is CASSLVEETQYF. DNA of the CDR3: TGTGCCAGCAGCTTGGTCGAAGAGACCCAGTACTTC.

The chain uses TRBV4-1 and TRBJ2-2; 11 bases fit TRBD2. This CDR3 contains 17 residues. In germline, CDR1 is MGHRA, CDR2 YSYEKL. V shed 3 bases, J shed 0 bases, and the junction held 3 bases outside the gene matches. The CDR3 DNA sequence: TGCGCCAGCAGCCATCGACTAGCGGGGACGAACACCGGGGAGCTGTTTTTT. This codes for CASSHRLAGTNTGELFF.

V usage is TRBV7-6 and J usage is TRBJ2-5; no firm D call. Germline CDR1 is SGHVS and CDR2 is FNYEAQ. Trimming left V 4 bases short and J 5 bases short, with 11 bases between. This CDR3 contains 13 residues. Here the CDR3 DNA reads TGTGCCAGCAGCTACTACATAGGGGAGACCCAGTACTTC. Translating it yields CASSYYIGETQYF.

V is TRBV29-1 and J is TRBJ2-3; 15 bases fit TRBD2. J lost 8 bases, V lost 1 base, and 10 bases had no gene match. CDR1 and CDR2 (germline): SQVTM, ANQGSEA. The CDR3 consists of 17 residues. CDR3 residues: CSVEGGLAGGSDGTQYF. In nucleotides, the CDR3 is TGCAGCGTTGAAGGGGGACTAGCGGGGGGCTCCGACGGTACGCAGTATTTT.

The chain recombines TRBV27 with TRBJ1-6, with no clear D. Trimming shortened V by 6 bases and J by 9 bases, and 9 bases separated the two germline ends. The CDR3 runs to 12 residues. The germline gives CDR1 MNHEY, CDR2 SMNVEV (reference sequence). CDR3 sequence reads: CASRFRGSPLHF. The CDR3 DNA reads TGTGCCAGCAGATTTAGAGGTTCACCCCTCCACTTT.

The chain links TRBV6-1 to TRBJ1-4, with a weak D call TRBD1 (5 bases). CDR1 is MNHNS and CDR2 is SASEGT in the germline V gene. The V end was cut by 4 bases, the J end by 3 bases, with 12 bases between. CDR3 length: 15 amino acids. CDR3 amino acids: CASSGWGLANEKLFF. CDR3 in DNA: TGTGCCAGCAGTGGTTGGGGACTTGCTAATGAAAAACTGTTTTTT.

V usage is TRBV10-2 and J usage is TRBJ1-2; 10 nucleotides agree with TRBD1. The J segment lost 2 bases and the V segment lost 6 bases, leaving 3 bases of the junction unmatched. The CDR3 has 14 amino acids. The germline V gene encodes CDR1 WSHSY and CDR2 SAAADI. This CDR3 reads CASSRGQGNYGYTF. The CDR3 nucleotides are TGCGCCAGCAGCAGGGGACAGGGGAACTATGGCTACACCTTC.

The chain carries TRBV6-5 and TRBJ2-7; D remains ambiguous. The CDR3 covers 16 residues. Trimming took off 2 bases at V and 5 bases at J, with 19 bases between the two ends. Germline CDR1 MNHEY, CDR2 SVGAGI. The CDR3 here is CASSYRSGSTPDEQYF. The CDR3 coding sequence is TGTGCCAGCAGTTACCGATCCGGCAGTACCCCGGACGAGCAGTACTTC.

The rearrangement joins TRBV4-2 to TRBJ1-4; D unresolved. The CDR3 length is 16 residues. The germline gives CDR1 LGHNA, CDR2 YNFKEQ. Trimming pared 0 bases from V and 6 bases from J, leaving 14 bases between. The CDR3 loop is CASSQDLTLGDEKLFF. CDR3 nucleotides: TGTGCCAGCAGCCAAGACTTGACCCTGGGAGATGAAAAACTGTTTTTT.

This chain's CDR3 is CASSPYEGTNEKLFF. The CDR3 nucleotides read TGTGCCAGCTCCCCCTACGAGGGTACTAATGAAAAACTGTTTTTT. V is TRBV18 and J is TRBJ1-4; D gene ambiguous. Looked up from germline, CDR1 is KGHSH and CDR2 is LQKENI. The V and J ends lost 6 bases and 2 bases respectively, with 13 bases between them. The CDR3 length is 15 residues.

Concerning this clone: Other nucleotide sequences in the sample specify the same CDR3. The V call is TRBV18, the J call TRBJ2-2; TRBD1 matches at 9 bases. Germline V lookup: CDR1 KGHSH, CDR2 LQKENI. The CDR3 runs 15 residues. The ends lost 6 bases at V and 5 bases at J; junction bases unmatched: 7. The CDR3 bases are TGTGCCAGCTCGCCCGTAGGACAGGGGACCGGGGAGCTGTTTTTT. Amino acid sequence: CASSPVGQGTGELFF.

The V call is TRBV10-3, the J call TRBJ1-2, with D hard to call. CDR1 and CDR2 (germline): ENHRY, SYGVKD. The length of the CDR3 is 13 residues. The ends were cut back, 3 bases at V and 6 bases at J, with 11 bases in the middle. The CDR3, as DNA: TGTGCCATCAGTGAACTGGTCTCGGATGGCTACACCTTC. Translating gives CAISELVSDGYTF.

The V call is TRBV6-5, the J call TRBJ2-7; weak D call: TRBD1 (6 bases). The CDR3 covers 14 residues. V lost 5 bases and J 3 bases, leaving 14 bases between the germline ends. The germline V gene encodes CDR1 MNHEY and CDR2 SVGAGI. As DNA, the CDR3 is TGTGCCAGCAGTCGATCGAGACAGGACTACGAGCAGTACTTC. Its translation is CASSRSRQDYEQYF.

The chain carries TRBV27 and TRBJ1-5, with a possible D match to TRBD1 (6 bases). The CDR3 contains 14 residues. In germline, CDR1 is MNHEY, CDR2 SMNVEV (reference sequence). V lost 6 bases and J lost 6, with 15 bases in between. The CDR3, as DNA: TGTGCCAGCAGCCCTCGGGGGCGCCGTCAGCCCCAGCATTTT. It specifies CASSPRGRRQPQHF.

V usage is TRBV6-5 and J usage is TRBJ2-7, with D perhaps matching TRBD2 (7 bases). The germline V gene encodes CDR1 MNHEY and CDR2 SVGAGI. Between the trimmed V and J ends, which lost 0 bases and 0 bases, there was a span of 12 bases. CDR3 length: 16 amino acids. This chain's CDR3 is CASSYSAGGPSYEQYF. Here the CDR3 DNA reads TGTGCCAGCAGTTACTCGGCCGGGGGGCCCTCCTACGAGCAGTACTTC.

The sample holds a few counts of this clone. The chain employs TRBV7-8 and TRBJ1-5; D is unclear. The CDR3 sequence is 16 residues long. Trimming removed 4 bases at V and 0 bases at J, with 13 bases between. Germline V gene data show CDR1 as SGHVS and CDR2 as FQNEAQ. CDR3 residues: CASSSRRSNSNQPQHF. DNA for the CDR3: TGTGCCAGCAGCTCCCGAAGGAGTAATAGCAATCAGCCCCAGCATTTT.

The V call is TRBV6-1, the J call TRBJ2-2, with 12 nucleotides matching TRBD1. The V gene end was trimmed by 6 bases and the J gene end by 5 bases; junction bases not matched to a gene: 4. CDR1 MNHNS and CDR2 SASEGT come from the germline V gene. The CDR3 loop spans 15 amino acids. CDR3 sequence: CASRGQGAITGELFF. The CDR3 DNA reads TGTGCCAGCAGGGGACAGGGGGCAATTACCGGGGAGCTGTTTTTT.

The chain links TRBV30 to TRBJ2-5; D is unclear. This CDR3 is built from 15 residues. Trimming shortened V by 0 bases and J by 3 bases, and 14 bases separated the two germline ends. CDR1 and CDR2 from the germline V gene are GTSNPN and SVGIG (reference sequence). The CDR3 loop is CAWSVLMSREETQYF. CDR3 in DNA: TGTGCCTGGAGTGTACTCATGAGCAGAGAAGAGACCCAGTACTTC.

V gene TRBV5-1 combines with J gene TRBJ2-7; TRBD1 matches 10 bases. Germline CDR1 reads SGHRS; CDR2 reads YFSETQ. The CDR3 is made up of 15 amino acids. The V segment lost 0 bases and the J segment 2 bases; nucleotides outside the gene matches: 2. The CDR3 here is CASSLGGQGTYEQYF. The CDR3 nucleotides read TGCGCCAGCAGCTTGGGGGGACAGGGGACCTACGAGCAGTACTTC. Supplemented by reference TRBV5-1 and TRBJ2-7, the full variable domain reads KAGVTQTPRYLIKTRGQQVTLSCSPISGHRSVSWYQQTPGQGLQFLFEYFSETQRNKGNFPGRFSGRQFSNSRSEMNVSTLELGDSALYLCASSLGGQGTYEQYFGPGTRLTVT.

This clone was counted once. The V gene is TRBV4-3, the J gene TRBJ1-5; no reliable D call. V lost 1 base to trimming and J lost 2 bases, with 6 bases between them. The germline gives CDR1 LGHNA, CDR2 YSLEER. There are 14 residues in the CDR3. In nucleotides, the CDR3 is TGCGCCAGCAGCCAAGCCGGGGGCAATCAGCCCCAGCATTTT. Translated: CASSQAGGNQPQHF.

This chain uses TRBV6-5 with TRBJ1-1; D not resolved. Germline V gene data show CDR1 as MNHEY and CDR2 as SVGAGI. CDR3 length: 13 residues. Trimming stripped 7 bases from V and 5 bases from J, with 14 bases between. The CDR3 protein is CASKLLGATEAFF. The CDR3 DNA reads TGTGCCAGCAAGCTCCTGGGTGCTACTGAAGCTTTCTTT.

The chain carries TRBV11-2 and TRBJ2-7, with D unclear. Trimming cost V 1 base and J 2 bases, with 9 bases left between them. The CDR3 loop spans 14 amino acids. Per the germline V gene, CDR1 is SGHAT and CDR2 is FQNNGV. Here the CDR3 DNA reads TGTGCCAGCAGCTTAGTCGGCCCTACCTACGAGCAGTACTTC. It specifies CASSLVGPTYEQYF.

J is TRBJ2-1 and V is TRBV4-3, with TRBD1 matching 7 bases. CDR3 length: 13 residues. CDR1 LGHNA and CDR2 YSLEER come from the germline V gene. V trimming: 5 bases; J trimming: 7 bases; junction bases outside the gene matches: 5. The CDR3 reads CASSYRQGNEQFF. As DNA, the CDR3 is TGCGCCAGCAGCTATCGACAGGGAAATGAGCAGTTCTTC.

The CDR3 is CASNPTEGAGYTF. The CDR3 DNA follows: TGTGCCAGTAACCCGACCGAGGGGGCCGGCTACACCTTC. The gene calls are TRBV19 and TRBJ1-2; 7 nucleotides line up with TRBD1. The V and J ends lost 7 bases and 8 bases, in that order; junction bases with no gene match: 10. Germline lookup yields CDR1 LNHDA and CDR2 SQIVND (reference sequence). CDR3 size: 13 residues.

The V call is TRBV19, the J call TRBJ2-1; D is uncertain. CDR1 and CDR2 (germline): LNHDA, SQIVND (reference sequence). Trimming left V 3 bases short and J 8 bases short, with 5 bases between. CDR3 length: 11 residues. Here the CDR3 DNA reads TGTGCCAGTAGTATCACCGATGAGCAGTTCTTC. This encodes CASSITDEQFF.

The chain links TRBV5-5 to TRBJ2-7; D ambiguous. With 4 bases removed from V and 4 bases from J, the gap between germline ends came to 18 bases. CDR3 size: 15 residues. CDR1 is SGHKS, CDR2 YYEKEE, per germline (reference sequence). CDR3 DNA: TGTGCCAGCAGCCCGGCTTTTGTGGATGCGTACGAGCAGTACTTC. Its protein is CASSPAFVDAYEQYF.

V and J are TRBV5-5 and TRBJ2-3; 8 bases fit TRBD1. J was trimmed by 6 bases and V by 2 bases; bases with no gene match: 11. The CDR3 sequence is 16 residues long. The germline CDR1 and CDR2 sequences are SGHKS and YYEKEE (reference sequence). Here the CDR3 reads CASSLYRGTPSDTQYF. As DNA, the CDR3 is TGTGCCAGCAGCTTATACAGGGGGACCCCCTCGGATACGCAGTATTTT.

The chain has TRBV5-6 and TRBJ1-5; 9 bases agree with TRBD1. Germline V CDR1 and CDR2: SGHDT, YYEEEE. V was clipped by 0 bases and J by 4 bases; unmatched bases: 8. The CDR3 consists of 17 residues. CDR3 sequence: CASSLGTGVFGNQPQHF. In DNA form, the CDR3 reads TGTGCCAGCAGCTTGGGGACAGGGGTTTTCGGGAATCAGCCCCAGCATTTT.